These 18 T cell receptor beta chains were sequenced from one sample in a study of cytomegalovirus exposure and HLA in healthy donors. PCR amplification relied on 60 Vbeta primers (plus 13 Jbeta primers). Clones were read by immunoSEQ multiplex PCR, and TCRdb kept only the in-frame ones, dropping some. The sample includes 150,000 to 200,000 clones, 70% to 90% of them seen just once. The sequencing input was PBMCs. These receptors were collected from a man aged 18 to 29 in good health and CMV-seropositive.

The chain carries TRBV7-9 and TRBJ2-5, with D possibly TRBD1 on 5 matching bases. The CDR3 length is 13 residues. V dropped 7 bases and J dropped 7 bases, with 16 bases sitting between them. CDR1 and CDR2 (germline): SEHNR, FQNEAQ (reference sequence). CDR3 DNA sequence: TGTGCCAGCACCATGGACAAAAGGGGGACCCAGTACTTC. Translating it yields CASTMDKRGTQYF. The full variable domain, its missing parts supplied by reference TRBV7-9 and TRBJ2-5, is DTGVSQNPRHKITKRGQNVTFRCDPISEHNRLYWYRQTLGQGPEFLTYFQNEAQLEKSRLLSDRFSAERPKGSFSTLEIQRTEQGDSAMYLCASTMDKRGTQYFGPGTRLLVL.

The chain carries TRBV7-8 and TRBJ2-4; 9 bases align to TRBD1. CDR1 SGHVS and CDR2 FQNEAQ come from the germline V gene. With 2 bases clipped from V and 7 bases from J, the junction kept 3 bases outside the gene matches. The length of the CDR3 is 14 residues. CDR3: CASSLRGQGNIQYF. For the CDR3, the DNA is TGTGCCAGCAGCTTACGGGGACAGGGCAACATTCAGTACTTC.

The chain couples TRBV7-8 to TRBJ1-2; possibly TRBD1 for D (6 bases). Germline CDR1 SGHVS, CDR2 FQNEAQ. The CDR3 loop spans 14 amino acids. V lost 1 base to trimming and J lost 4 bases, with 10 bases between them. The DNA for the CDR3 is TGTGCCAGCAGCTTAGTGGACAGTTCCTATGGCTACACCTTC. The encoded protein is CASSLVDSSYGYTF.

The chain uses TRBV6-5 and TRBJ1-2, with D maybe TRBD1 (5 bases). This CDR3 has 12 amino acids. Germline V gene sequence: CDR1 MNHEY, CDR2 SVGAGI. Trimming left V 7 bases short and J 3 bases short, with 9 bases between. As DNA, the CDR3 is TGTGCCAGCATTACGGGGGACTATGGCTACACCTTC. Its protein product is CASITGDYGYTF.

The genes are TRBV9 and TRBJ2-5, with D hard to call. The CDR3 is 14 amino acids. Germline assignment: CDR1 SGDLS and CDR2 YYNGEE. The ends were cut back, 0 bases at V and 2 bases at J, with 8 bases in the middle. CDR3 DNA: TGTGCCAGCAGCGTAGTGGCAGGACAAGAGACCCAGTACTTC. Translated, it gives CASSVVAGQETQYF.

The chain uses TRBV7-6 and TRBJ1-6; TRBD1 matches 7 bases. This CDR3 region has 15 residues. Germline CDR1 is SGHVS and CDR2 is FNYEAQ. Trimming at V came to 5 bases and at J to 6 bases, leaving 7 bases not matched to a gene. CDR3 region: CASSQWTGANSPLHF. The CDR3 nucleotides are TGTGCCAGCAGCCAATGGACAGGAGCTAATTCACCCCTCCACTTT.

The chain combines TRBV10-1 with TRBJ2-1; 9 bases line up with TRBD2. The CDR3 sequence is 17 residues long. The trim removed 2 bases at V and 7 bases at J, leaving 12 bases unmatched. The V gene's germline CDR1 is WNHNN and CDR2 SYGVQD (reference sequence). CDR3 loop: CASSEGSGGDWRNEQFF. The CDR3 coding sequence is TGCGCCAGCAGTGAGGGTAGCGGGGGCGATTGGAGGAATGAGCAGTTCTTC.

CDR3 bases: TGTGCTAGTGGTTTGTTGCCATCATGGTACAACATGAACACTGAAGCTTTCTTT. Translated: CASGLLPSWYNMNTEAFF. The chain links TRBV12-5 to TRBJ1-1; D is undetermined. The V gene's germline CDR1 is LGHNT and CDR2 FRNRAP. Trimming took off 2 bases at V and 0 bases at J, with 19 bases between the two ends. CDR3 length: 18 amino acids.

For the CDR3, the DNA is TGTGCCAGCTCACCAGAGCCCCTAAACACCGGGGAGCTGTTTTTT. Translated, it gives CASSPEPLNTGELFF. This chain links TRBV18 with TRBJ2-2; D call uncertain. CDR3 length equals 15 residues. Germline V lookup: CDR1 KGHSH, CDR2 LQKENI. V was pared by 2 bases and J by 2 bases, with 9 bases between.

The CDR3: CASSFGGGGQADTQYF. For the CDR3, the DNA is TGTGCCAGCAGCTTTGGCGGGGGGGGCCAAGCAGATACGCAGTATTTT. This chain uses TRBV7-3 with TRBJ2-3; TRBD2 agrees at 9 bases. In germline, CDR1 is SGHTA, CDR2 FQGTGA. V lost 3 bases to trimming and J lost 4 bases; unmatched junction nucleotides: 8. CDR3 length: 16 amino acids. Together with reference TRBV7-3 and TRBJ2-3, the CDR3 gives the full variable domain: GAGVSQTPSNKVTEKGKYVELRCDPISGHTALYWYRQSLGQGPEFLIYFQGTGAADDSGLPNDRFFAVRPEGSVSTLKIQRTERGDSAVYLCASSFGGGGQADTQYFGPGTRLTVL.

The chain joins TRBV6-5 to TRBJ1-1; a weak D match, TRBD1 (6 bases). V shed 5 bases and J shed 8 bases, with 12 bases lying between them. The V gene's germline CDR1 is MNHEY and CDR2 SVGAGI. This CDR3 region has 12 residues. The CDR3 loop is CASSRTGLEAFF. The DNA of the CDR3 is TGTGCCAGCAGTAGAACAGGGTTGGAAGCTTTCTTT.

The chain couples TRBV29-1 to TRBJ2-5; 8 bases fit TRBD1. V dropped 4 bases and J dropped 5; count of bases not matched to a gene: 9. This CDR3 is built from 14 residues. The germline gives CDR1 SQVTM, CDR2 ANQGSEA. The CDR3 protein is CSVVRQGAWETQYF. Here the CDR3 DNA reads TGCAGCGTTGTCAGGCAGGGGGCATGGGAGACCCAGTACTTC.

V and J are TRBV5-6 and TRBJ1-2; 12 bases are shared with TRBD1. Germline loops: CDR1 SGHDT, CDR2 YYEEEE. V dropped 4 bases and J dropped 4; count of bases not matched to a gene: 5. The CDR3 extends over 15 amino acids. The CDR3 reads CASSAGQGAPYGYTF. CDR3 in DNA: TGTGCCAGCAGCGCGGGACAGGGGGCCCCCTATGGCTACACCTTC.

The chain is built from TRBV6-4 and TRBJ2-3; D is perhaps TRBD2 (5 bases). In germline, CDR1 is MRHNA, CDR2 SNTAGT. V shed 7 bases and J shed 4 bases, with 15 bases lying between them. The CDR3 has 14 amino acids. CDR3: CASKSQEAADTQYF. CDR3 sequence (DNA): TGTGCCAGCAAGTCCCAGGAAGCGGCAGATACGCAGTATTTT.

The chain links TRBV30 to TRBJ1-1; D is unresolved. The CDR3 contains 12 residues. Trimming stripped 4 bases from V and 6 bases from J, with 12 bases between. Germline CDR1 GTSNPN, CDR2 SVGIG (reference sequence). The CDR3 protein is CAWIHSGPEAFF. CDR3 coding DNA: TGTGCCTGGATACACAGTGGGCCTGAAGCTTTCTTT.

The gene calls are TRBV30 and TRBJ2-5; possibly TRBD2 for D (5 bases). CDR1 GTSNPN and CDR2 SVGIG come from the germline V gene (reference sequence). Trimming removed 0 bases from V and 4 bases from J, with 21 bases in between. CDR3 size: 17 residues. The CDR3 DNA follows: TGTGCCTGGAGTGTACTGTTTGGAGGCCTGTCGGTAGAGACCCAGTACTTC. This encodes CAWSVLFGGLSVETQYF. The full variable domain, with the rest looked up from reference TRBV30 and TRBJ2-5, is SQTIHQWPATLVQPVGSPLSLECTVEGTSNPNLYWYRQAAGRGLQLLFYSVGIGQISSEVPQNLSASRPQDRQFILSSKKLLLSDSGFYLCAWSVLFGGLSVETQYFGPGTRLLVL.

V gene TRBV5-4 combines with J gene TRBJ2-5; no firm D call. The CDR3 totals 12 residues. V lost 4 bases and J 5 bases, leaving 9 bases between the germline ends. Germline CDR1 is SGHNT and CDR2 is YYREEE (reference sequence). The CDR3 protein is CASSGSEETQYF. The CDR3 DNA is TGTGCCAGCAGCGGAAGCGAGGAGACCCAGTACTTC.

The rearrangement joins TRBV2 to TRBJ2-5, with 10 positions matching TRBD2. The V segment lost 1 base and the J segment 5 bases; nucleotides outside the gene matches: 10. The CDR3 is 17 amino acids. The germline gives CDR1 SNHLY, CDR2 FYNNEI. CDR3 nucleotides: TGTGCCAGCAGTGAAGTGTTCCTAGCGGGGGAGATTGAGACCCAGTACTTC. Its protein product is CASSEVFLAGEIETQYF. Combining the CDR3 with reference TRBV2 and TRBJ2-5 gives the whole variable domain EPEVTQTPSHQVTQMGQEVILRCVPISNHLYFYWYRQILGQKVEFLVSFYNNEISEKSEIFDDQFSVERPDGSNFTLKIRSTKLEDSAMYFCASSEVFLAGEIETQYFGPGTRLLVL.